The TCR beta chain under discussion was sequenced for a study of response to subunit inactivated influenza vaccine. TCRdb itself ran the RT-PCR reads through MiXCR, one entry per CDR3 protein. This sample has 490,000 or so distinct CDR3 sequences; less than 8% occur once, and the top ten carry 13%. The ends were cut back, 2 bases at V and 1 base at J, with 15 bases in the middle. This CDR3 is built from 16 residues. Germline CDR1 reads KGHSH; CDR2 reads LQKENI. The sequencing used PBMCs from blood, collected roughly 24 months after vaccination. The rearrangement joins TRBV18 to TRBJ2-7; no clear D. This receptor was taken from a man in his fifties or sixties who received an inactivated influenza vaccine. The CDR3 is CASSPDGRHGSYEQYF. The CDR3 DNA reads TGTGCCAGCTCACCAGATGGGCGGCACGGTTCCTACGAGCAGTACTTC.